This TCR beta chain emerged from a study of beta chain features in type 1 diabetes. General study points: Type 1 diabetes patients had moderately but significantly shorter TCRB CDR3s in all four CD4+ subsets.

What was sequenced were expressed TCRB transcripts, since all of the isolated RNA had been reverse transcribed. Using immunoSEQ multiplex PCR, the repertoire was profiled, and TCRdb retains in-frame clones only, with some absent. The sample records approximately 270,000 clones, about 13% being singletons. The CDR3 contains 14 residues. Per the germline V gene, CDR1 is SQVTM and CDR2 is ANQGSEA. Losses at the gene ends were 6 bases for V and 1 base for J; bases not matched to a gene: 5. This clone was seen only a few times. Its target is unknown. The origin of this receptor is a man in his thirties or forties with type 1 diabetes. Sequencing input: naive CD4+ T cells from blood. V is TRBV29-1 and J is TRBJ1-4; 7 nucleotides match TRBD1. The DNA for the CDR3 is TGCAGCGTAGTCGCAGGGGGAACTAATGAAAAACTGTTTTTT. Amino acid sequence: CSVVAGGTNEKLFF.